This TCR beta chain was found in a study of T cell responses to AZD1222 COVID-19 vaccine. This clone was observed a single time. Its antigen is unknown. Findings of the study overall: Baseline seropositivity occurred in only a handful of AZD1222 recipients. The study found vaccine-associated CD4 TCRs spanning spike, dominant at 160-218 and 743-854. Donors were largely white British and mainly female; clonal diversity was possibly underestimated.

The CDR3 runs to 12 residues. V dropped 6 bases and J dropped 5 bases, with 9 bases sitting between them. Germline lookup yields CDR1 MNHEY and CDR2 SVGAGI. Repertoires were generated with immunoSEQ multiplex PCR, while TCRdb's copy carries only in-frame clones and drops some. The sample consists of 150,000 to 200,000 clones, around 91% of them appearing once. Sequencing was performed on peripheral blood, taken 28 days after the second AZD1222 dose. V and J are TRBV6-5 and TRBJ2-3; D ambiguous. The origin of this receptor is an adult who received the AZD1222 COVID-19 vaccine. The CDR3 spells CASRALGDTQYF. In nucleotides, the CDR3 is TGTGCCAGCAGGGCCCTGGGAGATACGCAGTATTTT.